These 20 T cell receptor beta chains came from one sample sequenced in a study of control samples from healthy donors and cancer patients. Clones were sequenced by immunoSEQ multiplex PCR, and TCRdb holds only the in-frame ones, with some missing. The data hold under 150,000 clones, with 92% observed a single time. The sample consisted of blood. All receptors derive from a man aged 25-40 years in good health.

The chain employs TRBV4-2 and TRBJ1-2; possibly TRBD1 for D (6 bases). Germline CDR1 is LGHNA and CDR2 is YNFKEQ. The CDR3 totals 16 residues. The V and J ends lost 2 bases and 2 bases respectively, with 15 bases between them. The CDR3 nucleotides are TGTGCCAGCAGCCAAAGCACGGGGGCGAGAAACTATGGCTACACCTTC. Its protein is CASSQSTGARNYGYTF.

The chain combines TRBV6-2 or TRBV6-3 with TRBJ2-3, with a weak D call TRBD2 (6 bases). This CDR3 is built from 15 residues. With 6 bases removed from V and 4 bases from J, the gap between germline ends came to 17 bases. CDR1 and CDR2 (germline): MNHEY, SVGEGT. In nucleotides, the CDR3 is TGTGCCAGCAGCATCACTTACGGGAGTGCAGATACGCAGTATTTT. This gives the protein CASSITYGSADTQYF.

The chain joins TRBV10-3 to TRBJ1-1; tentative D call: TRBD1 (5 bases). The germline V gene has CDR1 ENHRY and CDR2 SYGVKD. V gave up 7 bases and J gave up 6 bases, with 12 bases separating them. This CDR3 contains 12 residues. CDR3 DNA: TGTGCCATCAATCAGGGAGGAGCTGAAGCTTTCTTT. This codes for CAINQGGAEAFF.

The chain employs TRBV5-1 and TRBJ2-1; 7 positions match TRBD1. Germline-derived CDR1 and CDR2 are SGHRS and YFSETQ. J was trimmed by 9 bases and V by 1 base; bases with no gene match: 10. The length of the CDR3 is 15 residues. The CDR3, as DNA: TGCGCCAGCAGCTTGAACACAGGGGCAAGTGGTGAGCAGTTCTTC. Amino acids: CASSLNTGASGEQFF.

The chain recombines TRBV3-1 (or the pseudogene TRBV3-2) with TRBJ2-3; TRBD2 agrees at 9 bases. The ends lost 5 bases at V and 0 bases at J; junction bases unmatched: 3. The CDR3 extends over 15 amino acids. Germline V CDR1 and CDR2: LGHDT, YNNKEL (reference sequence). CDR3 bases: TGTGCCAGCAGCAGACTAGCGGTTAGCACAGATACGCAGTATTTT. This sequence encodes CASSRLAVSTDTQYF.

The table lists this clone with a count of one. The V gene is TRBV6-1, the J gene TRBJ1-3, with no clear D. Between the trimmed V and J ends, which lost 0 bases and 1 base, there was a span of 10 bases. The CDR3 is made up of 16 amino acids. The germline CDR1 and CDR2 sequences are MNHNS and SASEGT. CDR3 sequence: CASSEALPGSGNTIYF. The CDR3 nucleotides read TGTGCCAGCAGTGAAGCGCTTCCGGGGTCTGGAAACACCATATATTTT.

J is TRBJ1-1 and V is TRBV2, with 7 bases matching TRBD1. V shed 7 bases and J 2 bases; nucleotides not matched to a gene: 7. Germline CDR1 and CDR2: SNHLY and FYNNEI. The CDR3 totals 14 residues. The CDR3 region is CASNGQAANTEAFF. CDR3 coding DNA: TGTGCCAGCAATGGACAGGCAGCTAACACTGAAGCTTTCTTT.

The chain's CDR3 is CASSLGAGGPYEQYF. The CDR3 region has the DNA TGTGCCAGCAGTTTAGGAGCGGGTGGGCCCTACGAGCAGTACTTC. V and J are TRBV27 and TRBJ2-7; the D gene is possibly TRBD2 (6 bases). Trimming took off 2 bases at V and 2 bases at J, with 13 bases between the two ends. Germline CDR1 reads MNHEY; CDR2 reads SMNVEV (reference sequence). The CDR3 extends over 15 amino acids.

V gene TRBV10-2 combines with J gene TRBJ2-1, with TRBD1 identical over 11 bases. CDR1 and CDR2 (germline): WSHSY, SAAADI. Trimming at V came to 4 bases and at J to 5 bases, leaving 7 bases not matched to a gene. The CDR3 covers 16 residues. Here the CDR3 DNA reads TGCGCCAGCAGTGGCTATGGACAGGGGGCGGACAATGAGCAGTTCTTC. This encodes CASSGYGQGADNEQFF.

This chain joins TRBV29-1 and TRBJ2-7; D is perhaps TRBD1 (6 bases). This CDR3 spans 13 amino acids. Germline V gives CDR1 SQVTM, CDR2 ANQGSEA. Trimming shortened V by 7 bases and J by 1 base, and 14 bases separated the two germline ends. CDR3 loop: CSARPQGSYEQYF. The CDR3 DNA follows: TGCAGCGCTCGCCCACAGGGATCCTACGAGCAGTACTTC.

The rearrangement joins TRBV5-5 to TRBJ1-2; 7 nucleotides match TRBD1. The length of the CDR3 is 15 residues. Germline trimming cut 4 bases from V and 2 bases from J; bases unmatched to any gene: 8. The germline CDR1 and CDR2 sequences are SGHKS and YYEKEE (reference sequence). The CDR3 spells CASSRSSGQNYGYTF. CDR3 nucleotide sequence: TGTGCCAGCAGCCGAAGTTCGGGACAGAACTATGGCTACACCTTC.

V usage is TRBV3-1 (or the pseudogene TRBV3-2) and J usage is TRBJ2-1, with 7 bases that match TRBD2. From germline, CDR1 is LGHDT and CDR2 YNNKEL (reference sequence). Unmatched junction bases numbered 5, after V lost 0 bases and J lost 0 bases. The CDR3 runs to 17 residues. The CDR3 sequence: CASSQDLAEVSYNEQFF. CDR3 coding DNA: TGTGCCAGCAGCCAAGATCTAGCGGAGGTCTCCTACAATGAGCAGTTCTTC.

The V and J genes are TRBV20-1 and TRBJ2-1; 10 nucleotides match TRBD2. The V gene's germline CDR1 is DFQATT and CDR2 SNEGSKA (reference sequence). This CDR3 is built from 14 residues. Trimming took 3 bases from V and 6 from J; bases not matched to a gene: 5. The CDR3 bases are TGCAGTGCTAGTGTACTAGCGGGGACCAATGAGCAGTTCTTC. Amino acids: CSASVLAGTNEQFF.

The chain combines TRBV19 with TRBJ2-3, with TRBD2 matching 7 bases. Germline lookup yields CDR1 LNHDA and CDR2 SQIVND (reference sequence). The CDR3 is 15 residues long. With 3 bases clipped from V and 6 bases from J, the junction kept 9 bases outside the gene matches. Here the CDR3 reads CASSILASGTDTQYF. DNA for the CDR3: TGTGCCAGTAGTATTCTGGCTAGCGGTACGGATACGCAGTATTTT.

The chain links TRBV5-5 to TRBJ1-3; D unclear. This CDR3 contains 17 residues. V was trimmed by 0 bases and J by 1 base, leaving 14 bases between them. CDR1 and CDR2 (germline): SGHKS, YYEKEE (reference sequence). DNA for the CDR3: TGTGCCAGCAGCTTGGCGTCCTTGAGAAAGTCTGGAAACACCATATATTTT. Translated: CASSLASLRKSGNTIYF.

The CDR3 DNA reads as TGTGCCAGCGAAGGGGGGAGGTTCTACGAGCAGTACTTC. Protein: CASEGGRFYEQYF. The chain recombines TRBV7-9 with TRBJ2-7; the D call may be TRBD1 or TRBD2 (6 bases each). Trimming took 8 bases from V and 3 from J, leaving 14 bases between them. From germline, CDR1 is SEHNR and CDR2 FQNEAQ (reference sequence). This CDR3 has 13 residues.

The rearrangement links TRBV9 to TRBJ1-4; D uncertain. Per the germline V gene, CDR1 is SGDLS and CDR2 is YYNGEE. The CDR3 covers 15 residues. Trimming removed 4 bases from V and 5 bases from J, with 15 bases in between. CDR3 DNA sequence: TGTGCCAGCAGCCCCCGACCGGGAAGGAATGAAAAACTGTTTTTT. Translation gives CASSPRPGRNEKLFF.

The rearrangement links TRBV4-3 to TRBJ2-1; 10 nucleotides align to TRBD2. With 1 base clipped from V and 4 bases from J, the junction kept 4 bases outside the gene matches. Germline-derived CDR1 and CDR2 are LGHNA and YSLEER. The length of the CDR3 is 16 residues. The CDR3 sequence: CASSQGDSGRYNEQFF. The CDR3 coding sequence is TGCGCCAGCAGCCAAGGTGATAGCGGGAGGTACAATGAGCAGTTCTTC.

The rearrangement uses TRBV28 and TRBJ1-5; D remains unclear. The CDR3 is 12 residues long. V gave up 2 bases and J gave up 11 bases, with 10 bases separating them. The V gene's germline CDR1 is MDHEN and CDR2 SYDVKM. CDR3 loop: CASSLAPKAQHF. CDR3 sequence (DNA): TGTGCCAGCAGTTTAGCCCCTAAGGCCCAGCATTTT.

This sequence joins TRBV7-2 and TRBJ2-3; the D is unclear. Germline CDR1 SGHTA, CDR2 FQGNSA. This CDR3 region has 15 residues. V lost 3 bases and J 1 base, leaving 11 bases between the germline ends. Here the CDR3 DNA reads TGTGCCAGCAGCTTGGCATCGTGGGGCACAGATACGCAGTATTTT. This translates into CASSLASWGTDTQYF.